This T cell receptor (beta chain) originates from a study of blood T cell repertoires in COVID-19 (TCRdb year 2020). Background for the entire study: The collaborator samples originated in the United States, Italy and Spain and spanned the acute and convalescent phases of COVID-19. The repertoires were made available in a free public database intended to serve as a resource for research on the immune response to SARS-CoV-2. The samples were drawn from the first 160 participants of the ongoing ImmuneRACE study and from 1,200 or so subjects provided by 6 global collaborators. The dataset comprised deeply sampled blood TCRbeta repertoires from subjects exposed to, actively infected with, or recovered from COVID-19. The material from the prospective study consisted of cDNA or gDNA derived from T cells, B-cell-depleted T cells, or PBMCs. Where HLA class I and class II types were available, the types were taken from metadata supplied by the sample provider, not from assay-based typing. A de-identified subject ID, COVID-19 status, age in years and sex were almost always included in the sample metadata.

Remarks on this clone: It has no known antigen specificity. Base qualities are not recorded, but no much larger clone differs from it by a single base.

The immunoSEQ Assay, a bias-controlled multiplex PCR, was used to amplify TCRbeta CDR3 regions from genomic DNA. The original pipeline was this. The number of nucleated cells in each sample was estimated by amplification of reference gene primers within the assay. Sequence reads were collapsed and filtered to measure the absolute abundance of every unique TCRbeta CDR3 rearrangement. For each sample, productive Simpson clonality was calculated as the square root of Simpson's diversity index over productive rearrangements. What TCRdb holds here is the immuneACCESS table cut down to in-frame rearrangements. Part of the clones is not present; checked against another copy, under half of the missing clones reflect an unresolved V gene, and the others are unexplained. V and J calls and clone size come straight from that table; D and trimming were deduced from the DNA. This sample lists 200,000 to 250,000 clones; around nine tenths were detected once. 1.6% of the sample goes to the ten largest clones.

Including the terminal cysteine and phenylalanine, the CDR3 comprises 15 residues. The entry retains the CDR3 DNA only, 45 bases that are in frame from base 1. Sequences KGHSH (CDR1) and LQKENI (CDR2) are obtained from the germline V gene. From V the trimming removes 2 bases and from J it removes 5 bases, while the gene matches leave 8 bases of the junction unaccounted for. Results the study describes overall, beyond this receptor: The quantity of clinical and demographic metadata differed by source and by participant and was supplied without curation.

Participants in the prospective study were enrolled through a virtual design, were aged roughly 18 to 95 years, and lived in approximately 25 United States geographic areas. In the prospective study, cohorts were assigned on the basis of participant-reported clinical history obtained from a screening survey and a study questionnaire. Recovered participants in ImmuneRACE Cohort 3 were defined by two consecutive negative NP/OP PCR tests, clearance by a healthcare professional, or resolution of symptoms. In the prospective study, mobile phlebotomists collected whole blood, serum and a nasopharyngeal or oropharyngeal swab from each participant. Over a roughly 2-month period, participants in the prospective study had the option of providing additional blood draws and questionnaires. Before DNA extraction, blood samples from the prospective study were shipped at room temperature or frozen.

This chain is built from TRBV18 and TRBJ1-2, with 7 junctional bases fitting TRBD1. Sequencing was performed on PBMCs or T cells enriched from blood (not recorded which). The receptor's source is a woman in her forties or fifties who had recovered from COVID-19. The CDR3 here reads CASSPTTGESYGYTF. The bases are TGTGCCAGCTCACCAACAACAGGGGAGTCTTATGGCTACACCTTC.